Listed below are T cell receptor beta chains from one sample, sequenced in a study of CD8 T cells in ankylosing spondylitis. TCRdb re-analysed the 5' RACE reads in MiXCR, keeping a single row per CDR3 protein. The sample contains some 840,000 distinct CDR3 sequences, roughly 10% of which appear only once. The sequenced material came from blood, either unsorted or a sorted T cell fraction (not recorded which). The receptors here all came from a male donor with ankylosing spondylitis. The CDR3 runs from the conserved cysteine through the conserved F or W. Each record gives: V gene, J gene, CDR3 protein.

v_call: TRBV4-2
j_call: TRBJ1-5
cdr3_aa: CASSQVSGQGFNQPQHF

v_call: TRBV7-2
j_call: TRBJ1-1
cdr3_aa: CASSSSDSGAEEAFF

v_call: TRBV7-6
j_call: TRBJ2-1
cdr3_aa: CASSQTRGNEQFF

v_call: TRBV4-2
j_call: TRBJ2-3
cdr3_aa: CASSQGFAGERTDTQYF

v_call: TRBV27
j_call: TRBJ1-5
cdr3_aa: CASSFRRRGQPQHF

v_call: TRBV10-3
j_call: TRBJ1-2
cdr3_aa: CAISEGGVYGYTF

v_call: TRBV7-3
j_call: TRBJ1-5
cdr3_aa: CASSPPGGPHQPQHF

v_call: TRBV6-5
j_call: TRBJ1-4
cdr3_aa: CASSYSRSTGEKLFF

v_call: TRBV5-1
j_call: TRBJ1-2
cdr3_aa: CASSPTWANYGYTF

v_call: TRBV29-1
j_call: TRBJ1-2
cdr3_aa: CSVTHSYAGGYTF

v_call: TRBV4-1
j_call: TRBJ2-5
cdr3_aa: CASSQAPRRTGGQETQYF

v_call: TRBV7-9
j_call: TRBJ2-3
cdr3_aa: CASSSPASAGTDTQYF

v_call: TRBV28
j_call: TRBJ1-5
cdr3_aa: CASSKDRGGGQPQHF

v_call: TRBV5-1
j_call: TRBJ2-2
cdr3_aa: CASSLNAGAASTGELFF

v_call: TRBV20-1
j_call: TRBJ2-3
cdr3_aa: CSARDYGLTDTQYF

v_call: TRBV5-6
j_call: TRBJ2-1
cdr3_aa: CASSPNLKYSYNEQFF

v_call: TRBV12-3/TRBV12-4
j_call: TRBJ1-3
cdr3_aa: CASSWTGSDTIYF

v_call: TRBV6-1
j_call: TRBJ1-6
cdr3_aa: CASSGGDRASPLHF

v_call: TRBV6-4
j_call: TRBJ2-7
cdr3_aa: CASQGTSYEQYF

v_call: TRBV20-1
j_call: TRBJ2-7
cdr3_aa: CSANRQGTYEQYF

v_call: TRBV20-1
j_call: TRBJ2-1
cdr3_aa: CSARDREQGQYNEQFF

v_call: TRBV7-9
j_call: TRBJ2-5
cdr3_aa: CASSFGLAGMETQYF

v_call: TRBV20-1
j_call: TRBJ2-2
cdr3_aa: CSVPRVGTGELFF

v_call: TRBV5-1
j_call: TRBJ2-1
cdr3_aa: CASSFVTSVYNEQFF

v_call: TRBV5-1
j_call: TRBJ2-1
cdr3_aa: CASSLVVNEQFF

v_call: TRBV20-1
j_call: TRBJ2-2
cdr3_aa: CSASPTSGTGELFF

v_call: TRBV30
j_call: TRBJ2-3
cdr3_aa: CAWNRDITDTQYF

v_call: TRBV5-1
j_call: TRBJ1-2
cdr3_aa: CASGTEYGYTF

v_call: TRBV6-2/TRBV6-3
j_call: TRBJ2-5
cdr3_aa: CASSYRRFRETQYF

v_call: TRBV7-2
j_call: TRBJ1-4
cdr3_aa: CASSLRTGYEKLFF

v_call: TRBV5-1
j_call: TRBJ1-1
cdr3_aa: CASSFGQLNTEAFF

v_call: TRBV20-1
j_call: TRBJ2-7
cdr3_aa: CSAPISSYEQYF

v_call: TRBV12-3/TRBV12-4
j_call: TRBJ1-1
cdr3_aa: CASRIYDTEAFF

v_call: TRBV24-1
j_call: TRBJ2-2
cdr3_aa: CATSDHRRGQETELFF

v_call: TRBV5-6
j_call: TRBJ1-5
cdr3_aa: CASPNPGPPKGNQPQHF

v_call: TRBV18
j_call: TRBJ2-7
cdr3_aa: CASSSIAVHPYF

v_call: TRBV15
j_call: TRBJ1-2
cdr3_aa: CATSRGGGRYYGYTF

v_call: TRBV20-1
j_call: TRBJ2-3
cdr3_aa: CSAAPRIGGDTQYF

v_call: TRBV29-1
j_call: TRBJ2-3
cdr3_aa: CSAVFGSSTDTQYF

v_call: TRBV5-6
j_call: TRBJ2-5
cdr3_aa: CASSRRTSKETQYF

v_call: TRBV7-8
j_call: TRBJ1-2
cdr3_aa: CASSLGNNYGYTF

v_call: TRBV4-2
j_call: TRBJ2-3
cdr3_aa: CASSQDTSSTDTQYF

v_call: TRBV18
j_call: TRBJ1-1
cdr3_aa: CASAQGRGTEAFF

v_call: TRBV4-1
j_call: TRBJ2-3
cdr3_aa: CASSQVMTFPSDTQYF

v_call: TRBV29-1
j_call: TRBJ2-1
cdr3_aa: CSVHRDFTDNEQFF

v_call: TRBV5-1
j_call: TRBJ1-1
cdr3_aa: CASSPEGWRTRGLVEAFF

v_call: TRBV4-3
j_call: TRBJ2-2
cdr3_aa: CASSQDLSGSWAGELFF

v_call: TRBV5-1
j_call: TRBJ2-7
cdr3_aa: CASSLDRGQEDPYEQYF

v_call: TRBV24-1
j_call: TRBJ2-4
cdr3_aa: CATSSRTSVPNIQYF

v_call: TRBV7-2
j_call: TRBJ1-2
cdr3_aa: CASSLGRGLGDYGYTF

v_call: TRBV15
j_call: TRBJ2-5
cdr3_aa: CATSRDGRQSQETQYF

v_call: TRBV20-1
j_call: TRBJ2-2
cdr3_aa: CSANTGTTGELFF

v_call: TRBV10-3
j_call: TRBJ2-3
cdr3_aa: CAISGPTGKGTDTQYF

v_call: TRBV20-1
j_call: TRBJ2-5
cdr3_aa: CSAGDRVVETQYF

v_call: TRBV20-1
j_call: TRBJ2-7
cdr3_aa: CSASGDWSYEPYF

v_call: TRBV29-1
j_call: TRBJ2-6
cdr3_aa: CSVVTGAPSGVLTF

v_call: TRBV7-9
j_call: TRBJ2-5
cdr3_aa: CASSLRRTGEPQETQYF

v_call: TRBV20-1
j_call: TRBJ2-7
cdr3_aa: CSARPDSYEQYF

v_call: TRBV28
j_call: TRBJ2-7
cdr3_aa: CASSLTVTRTLTLYEQYF

v_call: TRBV3-1
j_call: TRBJ2-3
cdr3_aa: CASSQDILAGTTDTQYF